This T cell receptor beta chain originates from a study of Ad26.COV2.S vaccination and SARS-CoV-2 variants. Study in general: Dosing was one shot or two shots 56 days apart. Study outcomes and limitations: TCR breadth and depth analyses may have underestimated total T cell responses. With respect to non-spike TCR breadth, vaccine and placebo recipients were similar.

The CDR3 sequence is 16 residues long. Germline assignment: CDR1 SGHTA and CDR2 FQGNSA. Deletions cut 5 bases from V and 4 bases from J, with 20 bases between. Treatment specified: some 19 received Ad26.COV2.S at low or high dose, single or two shots; about 5 received placebo; per-sample allocation not given. After the first vaccine or placebo injection, samples were drawn on day 63. The donor's status was that of an adult aged 18-55 years in Boston. With respect to this clone: Its antigen remains unidentified.

Clones were read by immunoSEQ multiplex PCR, and TCRdb kept only the in-frame ones, dropping some. The sample holds a few hundred thousand clones; roughly four fifths are singletons and the top ten take around 7.3%. This receptor was identified in a person between 18 and 65 years old who received the Ad26.COV2.S COVID-19 vaccine or a placebo. The chain combines TRBV7-2 with TRBJ1-2, with D possibly being TRBD1 (6 bases). The sequencing used peripheral blood, collected in a trial of Ad26.COV2.S vaccine versus placebo. The chain's CDR3 is CASSPQGVQGSYGYTF. The DNA for the CDR3 is TGTGCCAGCAGCCCCCAAGGGGTACAGGGTAGCTATGGCTACACCTTC.